The 11 T cell receptor beta chains reported below all come from one sample, sequenced in a study of vaccination and CD4 T cells after COVID-19 (dated by TCRdb to the early 2020s). Libraries were made using PCR. Sequencing instrument: Illumina iSeq 100. At the Johns Hopkins FTIC core, DNA from the cultured CD4+ T cells underwent TCR sequencing with the Oncomine TCR Beta short-read assay. TCRdb reprocessed the public reads (quality trimming at Q25 with fastp, clone calling with MiXCR) and kept in-frame beta chains. CDR3 protein sequences are deduplicated, and each keeps its most common genes and DNA. This sample has roughly 8,000 distinct CDR3 sequences in its table, and around 40% of those were observed once. Jointly, the top ten make up over 11% of the sample. Taken with the paper, the label for treatment or condition translates to: roughly ten-day PBMC culture with coronavirus spike peptide pools or control peptides (ViraFEST assay). CD4+ T cells from unexposed donors were collected before the COVID-19 pandemic (2011-2018).

For these receptors, no antigen is known. The sample comprised CD4+ T cells from blood, cultured in vitro. All receptors derive from a human donor in good health.

This clonotype turned up a few times. CDR3: CASSFDSLGDQPQHF. The CDR3, as DNA: TGTGCCAGCAGCTTTGACAGCCTCGGGGATCAGCCCCAGCATTTT. The chain recombines TRBV7-2 with TRBJ1-5, with D maybe TRBD1 (5 bases). V was shortened by 3 bases and J by 5 bases, with 14 bases between the two germline ends. There are 15 residues in the CDR3. Germline V gene data show CDR1 as SGHTA and CDR2 as FQGNSA.

This clonotype has just a few counts. The chain employs TRBV6-4 and TRBJ2-1; D ambiguous. The CDR3 sequence is 13 residues long. Looked up from germline, CDR1 is MRHNA and CDR2 is SNTAGT. The V end was cut by 2 bases, the J end by 4 bases, with 6 bases between. In nucleotides, the CDR3 is TGTGCCAGCAGTGACACAGATTACAATGAGCAGTTCTTC. This encodes CASSDTDYNEQFF.

The rearrangement uses TRBV19 and TRBJ2-7; 7 nucleotides agree with TRBD1. From germline, CDR1 is LNHDA and CDR2 SQIVND (reference sequence). Trimming took 9 bases from V and 0 from J; bases not matched to a gene: 8. The length of the CDR3 is 14 residues. The CDR3 DNA is TGTGCCAGCAGACCAGGGGGTATCTCCTACGAGCAGTACTTC. Encoded protein: CASRPGGISYEQYF.

V and J are TRBV27 and TRBJ2-2; D is possibly TRBD1 (5 bases). The ends were cut back, 5 bases at V and 0 bases at J, with 10 bases in the middle. CDR1 is MNHEY and CDR2 is SMNVEV in the germline V gene (reference sequence). The CDR3 is 15 amino acids. CDR3 loop: CASSRRGSNTGELFF. CDR3 bases: TGTGCCAGCAGTCGAAGGGGATCGAACACCGGGGAGCTGTTTTTT.

The chain has TRBV10-3 and TRBJ1-2; D ambiguous. In germline, CDR1 is ENHRY, CDR2 SYGVKD. CDR3 length: 14 residues. Trimming pared 0 bases from V and 4 bases from J, leaving 9 bases between. This CDR3 is CAISESSQIYGYTF. The CDR3 nucleotides are TGTGCCATCAGTGAGTCATCACAGATCTATGGCTACACCTTC.

A few counts support this clonotype. The chain recombines TRBV6-1 with TRBJ2-1; TRBD1 or TRBD2 may be the D gene (5 bases each). Trimming stripped 7 bases from V and 6 bases from J, with 22 bases between. CDR3 length: 16 amino acids. CDR1 is MNHNS, CDR2 SASEGT, per germline. CDR3 loop: CASTSLTGAEGNEQFF. DNA of the CDR3: TGTGCCAGCACCTCTTTAACCGGGGCAGAAGGCAATGAGCAGTTCTTC.

The chain joins TRBV7-9 to TRBJ1-1; 7 bases fit TRBD1. Germline values: CDR1 SEHNR, CDR2 FQNEAQ (reference sequence). The CDR3 contains 13 residues. V was clipped by 2 bases and J by 8 bases; unmatched bases: 5. CDR3 sequence reads: CASSLNWDREAFF. The CDR3 DNA is TGTGCCAGCAGCTTAAATTGGGACAGAGAAGCTTTCTTT.

The chain joins TRBV4-1 to TRBJ2-5; D could derive from TRBD1 or TRBD2 (6 bases each). Germline V gene data show CDR1 as MGHRA and CDR2 as YSYEKL. Deletions cut 1 base from V and 5 bases from J, with 23 bases between. CDR3 length: 18 amino acids. The CDR3 nucleotides are TGCGCCAGCAGCCAAGTATCGGGGGCCGGAGACCCAGGGGAGACCCAGTACTTC. This translates into CASSQVSGAGDPGETQYF.

This clonotype showed up just a few times. The V gene is TRBV20-1, the J gene TRBJ1-2; possible D gene TRBD1, 6 bases. Germline loops: CDR1 DFQATT, CDR2 SNEGSKA (reference sequence). V dropped 6 bases and J dropped 1 base, with 12 bases sitting between them. This CDR3 contains 13 residues. This CDR3 is CSAGGTNNYGYTF. The DNA for the CDR3 is TGCAGTGCGGGAGGGACAAATAACTATGGCTACACCTTC.

This clonotype was found a few times. The chain links TRBV30 to TRBJ1-2; possible D gene TRBD1, 5 bases. Trimming stripped 3 bases from V and 8 bases from J, with 10 bases between. The CDR3 runs to 11 residues. The V gene's germline CDR1 is GTSNPN and CDR2 SVGIG (reference sequence). Written as DNA, the CDR3 is TGTGCCTGGAGGGGCGGGGGAGGCTACACCTTC. Translating it yields CAWRGGGGYTF.

V and J are TRBV6-1 and TRBJ2-3; D is unclear. The ends were cut back, 7 bases at V and 0 bases at J, with 8 bases in the middle. Per the germline V gene, CDR1 is MNHNS and CDR2 is SASEGT. This CDR3 spans 13 amino acids. The CDR3 reads CASKHSSTDTQYF. For the CDR3, the DNA is TGTGCCAGCAAACACTCTAGCACAGATACGCAGTATTTT.